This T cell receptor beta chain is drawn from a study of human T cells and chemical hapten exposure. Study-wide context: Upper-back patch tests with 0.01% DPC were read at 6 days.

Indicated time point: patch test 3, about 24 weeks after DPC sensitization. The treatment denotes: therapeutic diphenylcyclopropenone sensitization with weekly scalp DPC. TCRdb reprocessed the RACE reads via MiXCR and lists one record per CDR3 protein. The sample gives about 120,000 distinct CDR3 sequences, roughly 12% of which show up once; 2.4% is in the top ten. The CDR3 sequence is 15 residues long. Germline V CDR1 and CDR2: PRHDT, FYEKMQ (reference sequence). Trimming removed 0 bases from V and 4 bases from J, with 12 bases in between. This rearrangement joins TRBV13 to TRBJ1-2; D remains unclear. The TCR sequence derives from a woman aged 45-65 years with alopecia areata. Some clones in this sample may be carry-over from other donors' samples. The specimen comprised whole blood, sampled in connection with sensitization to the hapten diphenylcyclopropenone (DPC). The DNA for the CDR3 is TGTGCCAGCAGCTTAGGTCGCGGCGAATTCTATGGCTACACCTTC. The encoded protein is CASSLGRGEFYGYTF.